This entry lists 21 T cell receptor beta chains sequenced from one sample in a study of beta chain features in type 1 diabetes. Expressed TCRB transcripts were sequenced after all isolated RNA was converted to cDNA. Using immunoSEQ multiplex PCR, the repertoire was profiled, and TCRdb retains in-frame clones only, with some absent. Of 240,000 or so clones detected, less than 35% appear once; the ten largest clones hold 3% to 4%. The specimen sequenced was central memory CD4+ T cells from blood. The receptors here all came from a man aged 25 to 40 in good health.

The V call is TRBV10-2, the J call TRBJ1-1, with D uncertain. V was shortened by 3 bases and J by 3 bases, with 8 bases between the two germline ends. Germline V gives CDR1 WSHSY, CDR2 SAAADI. CDR3 length: 13 residues. CDR3 in amino acids: CASSDRGDTEAFF. CDR3 nucleotides: TGCGCCAGCAGTGACCGGGGAGACACTGAAGCTTTCTTT.

In its sample, this clone was seen many times. This CDR3 reads CAWTRQGNTEAFF. CDR3 in DNA: TGTGCCTGGACCCGACAGGGGAACACTGAAGCTTTCTTT. This rearrangement joins TRBV30 to TRBJ1-1; the match to TRBD1 covers 7 bases. Germline CDR1 GTSNPN, CDR2 SVGIG (reference sequence). The V gene end was trimmed by 4 bases and the J gene end by 1 base; junction bases not matched to a gene: 3. CDR3 length equals 13 residues.

V gene TRBV5-6 combines with J gene TRBJ2-7; 9 nucleotides match TRBD1. Trimming at V came to 4 bases and at J to 13 bases, leaving 12 bases not matched to a gene. CDR3 length: 13 residues. CDR1 SGHDT and CDR2 YYEEEE come from the germline V gene. DNA of the CDR3: TGTGCCAGCAGCCCGATAACAGGGGGCGTCACCTACTTC. Its translation: CASSPITGGVTYF.

The chain recombines TRBV6-6 with TRBJ2-1; D remains ambiguous. This CDR3 has 12 amino acids. CDR1 MNHNY and CDR2 SVGAGI come from the germline V gene (reference sequence). The V end was cut by 4 bases, the J end by 3 bases, with 4 bases between. The CDR3 region is CASSSFYNEQFF. The CDR3 region has the DNA TGTGCCAGCAGTTCATTCTACAATGAGCAGTTCTTC.

The chain has TRBV5-4 and TRBJ2-3; 7 nucleotides match TRBD1. Germline V CDR1 and CDR2: SGHNT, YYREEE (reference sequence). The CDR3 extends over 16 amino acids. Unmatched junction bases numbered 9, after V lost 5 bases and J lost 0 bases. DNA of the CDR3: TGTGCCAGCAGACCCACGTTGGGACAGAGCACAGATACGCAGTATTTT. Encoded protein: CASRPTLGQSTDTQYF.

The genes are TRBV19 and TRBJ1-1; D not resolved. This CDR3 is 15 amino acids long. CDR1 is LNHDA, CDR2 SQIVND, per germline (reference sequence). V dropped 6 bases and J dropped 0 bases, with 14 bases sitting between them. The CDR3 loop is CASRDGSSMNTEAFF. CDR3 coding DNA: TGTGCCAGTAGAGACGGGAGCAGCATGAACACTGAAGCTTTCTTT.

For this clone: A much larger clone lies a single base off, so this may be a read error. This chain connects TRBV30 to TRBJ2-6, with D unresolved. The CDR3 spans 16 residues. V was clipped by 2 bases and J by 0 bases, with 11 bases between them. From germline, CDR1 is GTSNPN and CDR2 SVGIG (reference sequence). CDR3 nucleotides: TGTGCCTGGAGTTCTGGGCCGGACTCTGGGGCCAACGTCCTGACTTTC. This gives the protein CAWSSGPDSGANVLTF.

As to this clone: It is unclear where the CDR3 begins or ends on the DNA, so no DNA is shown, and the CDR3 is as TCRdb lists it. This chain connects TRBV29-1 to TRBJ2-5. The germline V gene has CDR1 SQVTM and CDR2 ANQGSEA. The CDR3 spans 12 residues, counting both ends. The CDR3: CSVGPGLETQYF.

V gene TRBV4-3 combines with J gene TRBJ2-2; a weak D match, TRBD2 (5 bases). CDR1 and CDR2 (germline): LGHNA, YSLEER. This CDR3 spans 18 amino acids. V was pared by 3 bases and J by 4 bases, with 21 bases between. This CDR3 reads CASSQRVGSGASTGELFF. The CDR3 region has the DNA TGCGCCAGCAGCCAGAGGGTGGGGAGCGGAGCAAGCACCGGGGAGCTGTTTTTT.

The V gene is TRBV5-6, the J gene TRBJ2-7; D call uncertain. The CDR3 contains 13 residues. The germline V gene has CDR1 SGHDT and CDR2 YYEEEE. V gave up 4 bases and J gave up 2 bases, with 10 bases separating them. The CDR3 nucleotides read TGTGCCAGCAGCGGCCAGGTCCCCTACGAGCAGTACTTC. This sequence encodes CASSGQVPYEQYF.

This sequence joins TRBV5-1 and TRBJ1-2, with a possible D match to TRBD1 (5 bases). V lost 0 bases to trimming and J lost 6 bases, with 9 bases between them. The CDR3 spans 13 residues. Germline loops: CDR1 SGHRS, CDR2 YFSETQ. The CDR3 sequence: CASSLATGDGYTF. In DNA form, the CDR3 reads TGCGCCAGCAGCTTGGCCACGGGGGATGGCTACACCTTC.

The chain carries TRBV5-4 and TRBJ2-1; 8 bases align to TRBD2. The CDR3 is made up of 14 amino acids. The V and J ends lost 3 bases and 4 bases, in that order; junction bases with no gene match: 3. Germline-derived CDR1 and CDR2 are SGHNT and YYREEE (reference sequence). The CDR3 loop reads CASSSLAVYNEQFF. The CDR3 nucleotides read TGTGCCAGCAGCTCACTAGCGGTTTACAATGAGCAGTTCTTC.

The J gene is TRBJ2-7, the V gene TRBV7-2; no clear D gene. In germline, CDR1 is SGHTA, CDR2 FQGNSA. The CDR3 consists of 12 residues. Trimming removed 2 bases from V and 2 bases from J, with 4 bases in between. The CDR3 DNA reads TGTGCCAGCAGCTTAACCCCCTACGAGCAGTACTTC. Protein: CASSLTPYEQYF.

This sequence joins TRBV10-3 and TRBJ2-2, with a tentative D call TRBD1 (7 bases). This CDR3 is 15 amino acids long. The ends were cut back, 6 bases at V and 8 bases at J, with 19 bases in the middle. Germline CDR1 is ENHRY and CDR2 is SYGVKD. The CDR3 DNA reads as TGTGCCATCAGACGCGGGACAGTCGAACAGGGGGAGCTGTTTTTT. Encoded protein: CAIRRGTVEQGELFF.

This clone was counted only a few times. This chain uses TRBV28 with TRBJ2-7; D not certain. The CDR3 spans 13 residues. Germline CDR1 reads MDHEN; CDR2 reads SYDVKM. V lost 5 bases and J lost 1, with 9 bases in between. The CDR3 loop reads CASSRLGSYEQYF. The DNA of the CDR3 is TGTGCCAGCAGTCGCCTGGGATCCTACGAGCAGTACTTC.

The rearrangement joins TRBV5-4 to TRBJ2-6, with a weak D call TRBD1 (6 bases). Trimming took 5 bases from V and 4 from J, leaving 10 bases between them. CDR1 and CDR2 (germline): SGHNT, YYREEE (reference sequence). This CDR3 has 14 amino acids. The CDR3 DNA follows: TGTGCCAGCAGTAGGGACACCGGGGCCAACGTCCTGACTTTC. Its translation: CASSRDTGANVLTF.

The chain recombines TRBV4-2 with TRBJ1-5, with a possible D match to TRBD1 (5 bases). The CDR3 contains 16 residues. Between the trimmed V and J ends, which lost 3 bases and 6 bases, there was a span of 18 bases. The germline V gene encodes CDR1 LGHNA and CDR2 YNFKEQ. In DNA form, the CDR3 reads TGTGCCAGCAGCCACCCCGGGGGAAGCGCCCCTCAGCCCCAGCATTTT. This sequence encodes CASSHPGGSAPQPQHF.

The table lists this clone with a count of one. The J gene is TRBJ1-2, the V gene TRBV28, with 10 nucleotides matching TRBD1. CDR3 length equals 14 residues. The germline gives CDR1 MDHEN, CDR2 SYDVKM. V lost 6 bases to trimming and J lost 4 bases; unmatched junction nucleotides: 5. The CDR3, as DNA: TGTGCCAGCAGGACAGGGGGCGCAAGCTATGGCTACACCTTC. This gives the protein CASRTGGASYGYTF.

This clone appeared a few times. The CDR3 here is CASSDERPLTGELFF. CDR3 coding DNA: TGTGCCAGCAGTGATGAGCGGCCTCTAACCGGGGAGCTGTTTTTT. The chain joins TRBV25-1 to TRBJ2-2, with D perhaps matching TRBD2 (5 bases). V lost 3 bases and J lost 5, with 13 bases in between. The germline V gene has CDR1 MGHDK and CDR2 SYGVNS. The CDR3 is 15 amino acids. Full variable domain (rest looked up from reference TRBV25-1 and TRBJ2-2): EADIYQTPRYLVIGTGKKITLECSQTMGHDKMYWYQQDPGMELHLIHYSYGVNSTEKGDLSSESTVSRIRTEHFPLTLESARPSHTSQYLCASSDERPLTGELFFGEGSRLTVL.

This clone was picked up a small number of times. The chain has TRBV15 and TRBJ2-1; a weak D match, TRBD1 (7 bases). The CDR3 is 16 amino acids. The germline gives CDR1 LNHNV, CDR2 YYDKDF (reference sequence). Trimming took off 4 bases at V and 8 bases at J, with 21 bases between the two ends. Here the CDR3 DNA reads TGTGCCACCAGCACCCAGGGGGGACCCCTTCGGTATGAGCAGTTCTTC. Its translation is CATSTQGGPLRYEQFF.

This clone occurred a few times. The rearrangement joins TRBV12-5 to TRBJ2-3; a weak D match, TRBD2 (5 bases). Germline CDR1 is LGHNT and CDR2 is FRNRAP. The CDR3 runs 13 residues. Trimming pared 7 bases from V and 9 bases from J, leaving 17 bases between. CDR3 protein: CASAPAGLTTQYF. CDR3 sequence (DNA): TGTGCTAGTGCACCGGCGGGTCTAACGACGCAGTATTTT. The full variable domain, in which reference TRBV12-5 and TRBJ2-3 provide the parts outside the CDR3, is DARVTQTPRHKVTEMGQEVTMRCQPILGHNTVFWYRQTMMQGLELLAYFRNRAPLDDSGMPKDRFSAEMPDATLATLKIQPSEPRDSAVYFCASAPAGLTTQYFGPGTRLTVL.